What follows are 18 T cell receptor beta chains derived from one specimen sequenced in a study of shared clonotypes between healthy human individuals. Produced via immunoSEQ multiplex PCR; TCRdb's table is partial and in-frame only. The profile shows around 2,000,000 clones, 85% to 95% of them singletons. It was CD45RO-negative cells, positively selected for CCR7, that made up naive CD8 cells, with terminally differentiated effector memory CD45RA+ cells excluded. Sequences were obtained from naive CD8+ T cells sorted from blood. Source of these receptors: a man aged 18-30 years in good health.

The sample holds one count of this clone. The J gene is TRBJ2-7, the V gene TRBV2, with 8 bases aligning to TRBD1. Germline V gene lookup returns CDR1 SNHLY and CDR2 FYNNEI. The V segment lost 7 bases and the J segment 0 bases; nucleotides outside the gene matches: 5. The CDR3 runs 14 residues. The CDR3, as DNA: TGTGCCAGCATTGACAGGGGCAGCTCCTACGAGCAGTACTTC. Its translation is CASIDRGSSYEQYF.

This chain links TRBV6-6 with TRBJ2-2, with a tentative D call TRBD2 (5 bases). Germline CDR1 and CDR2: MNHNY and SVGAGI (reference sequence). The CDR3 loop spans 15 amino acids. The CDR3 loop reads CASYWTPSLAGELFF. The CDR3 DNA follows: TGTGCTTCCTATTGGACTCCCTCATTAGCCGGGGAGCTGTTTTTT.

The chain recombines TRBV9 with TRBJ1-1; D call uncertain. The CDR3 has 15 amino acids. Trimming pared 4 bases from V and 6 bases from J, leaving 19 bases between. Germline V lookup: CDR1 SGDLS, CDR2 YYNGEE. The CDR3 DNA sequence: TGTGCCAGCAGCCCCCCCACTCCTAAGAGTGCTGAAGCTTTCTTT. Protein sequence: CASSPPTPKSAEAFF.

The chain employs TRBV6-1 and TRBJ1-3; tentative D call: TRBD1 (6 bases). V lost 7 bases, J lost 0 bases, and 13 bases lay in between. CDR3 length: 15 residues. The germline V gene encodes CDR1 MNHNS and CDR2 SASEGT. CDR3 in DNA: TGTGCCAGCATCAAGGACAGATTCTCTGGAAACACCATATATTTT. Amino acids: CASIKDRFSGNTIYF.

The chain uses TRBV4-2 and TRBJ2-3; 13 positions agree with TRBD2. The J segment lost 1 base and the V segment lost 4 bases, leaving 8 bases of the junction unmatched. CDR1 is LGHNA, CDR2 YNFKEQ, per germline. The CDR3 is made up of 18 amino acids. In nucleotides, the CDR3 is TGTGCCAGCAGCCCAACAACTAGCGGGGGGGCCGGCACAGATACGCAGTATTTT. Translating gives CASSPTTSGGAGTDTQYF.

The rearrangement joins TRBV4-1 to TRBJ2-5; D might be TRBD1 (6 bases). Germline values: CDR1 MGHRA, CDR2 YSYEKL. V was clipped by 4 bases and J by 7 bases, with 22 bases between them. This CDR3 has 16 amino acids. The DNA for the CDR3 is TGCGCCAGCAGCCCGGGGTTTGGACAGCACCTGGGGACCCAGTACTTC. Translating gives CASSPGFGQHLGTQYF.

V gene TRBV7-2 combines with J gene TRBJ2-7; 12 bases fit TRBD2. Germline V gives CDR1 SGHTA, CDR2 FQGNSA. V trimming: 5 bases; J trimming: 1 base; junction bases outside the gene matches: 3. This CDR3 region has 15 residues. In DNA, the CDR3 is TGTGCCAGCAGCCACGGACTAGCGGGGTCCTACGAGCAGTACTTC. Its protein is CASSHGLAGSYEQYF. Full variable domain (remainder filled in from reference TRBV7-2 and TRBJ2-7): GAGVSQSPSNKVTEKGKDVELRCDPISGHTALYWYRQSLGQGLEFLIYFQGNSAPDKSGLPSDRFSAERTGGSVSTLTIQRTQQEDSAVYLCASSHGLAGSYEQYFGPGTRLTVT.

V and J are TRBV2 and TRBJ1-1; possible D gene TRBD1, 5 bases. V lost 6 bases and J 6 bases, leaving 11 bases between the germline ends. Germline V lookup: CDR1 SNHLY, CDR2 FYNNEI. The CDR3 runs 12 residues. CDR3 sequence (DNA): TGTGCCAGCAGCTCCGGGACTTCTGAAGCTTTCTTT. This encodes CASSSGTSEAFF.

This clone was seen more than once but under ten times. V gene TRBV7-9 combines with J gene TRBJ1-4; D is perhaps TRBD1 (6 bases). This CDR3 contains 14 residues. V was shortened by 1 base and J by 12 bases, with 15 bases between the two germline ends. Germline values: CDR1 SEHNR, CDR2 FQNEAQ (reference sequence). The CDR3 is CASSLEGGGEELFF. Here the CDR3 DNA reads TGTGCCAGCAGCTTAGAAGGCGGGGGCGAAGAACTGTTTTTT.

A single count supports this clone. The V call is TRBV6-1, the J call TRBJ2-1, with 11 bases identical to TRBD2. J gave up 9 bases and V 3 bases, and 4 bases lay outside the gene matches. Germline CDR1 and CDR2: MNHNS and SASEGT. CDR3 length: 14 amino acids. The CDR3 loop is CASSDTSGGPEQFF. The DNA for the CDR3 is TGTGCCAGCAGTGACACTAGCGGGGGACCTGAGCAGTTCTTC.

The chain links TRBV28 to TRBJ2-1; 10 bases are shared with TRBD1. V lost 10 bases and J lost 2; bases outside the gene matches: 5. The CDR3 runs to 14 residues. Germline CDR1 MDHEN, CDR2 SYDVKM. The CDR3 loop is CATLTGGAYNEQFF. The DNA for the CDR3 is TGTGCCACCTTGACAGGGGGCGCCTACAATGAGCAGTTCTTC.

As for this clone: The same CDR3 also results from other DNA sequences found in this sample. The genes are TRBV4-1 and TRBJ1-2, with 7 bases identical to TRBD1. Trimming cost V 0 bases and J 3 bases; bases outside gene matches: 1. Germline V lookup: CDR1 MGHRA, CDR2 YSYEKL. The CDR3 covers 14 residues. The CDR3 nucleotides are TGCGCCAGCAGCCAAGACAGGGGGGACTATGGCTACACCTTC. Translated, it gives CASSQDRGDYGYTF.

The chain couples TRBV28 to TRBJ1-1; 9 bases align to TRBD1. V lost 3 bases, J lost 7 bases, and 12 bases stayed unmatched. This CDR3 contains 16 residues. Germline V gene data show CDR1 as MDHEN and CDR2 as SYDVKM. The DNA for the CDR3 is TGTGCCAGCAGTTTTACAGGACCGACAGGGGGAATTGAAGCTTTCTTT. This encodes CASSFTGPTGGIEAFF.

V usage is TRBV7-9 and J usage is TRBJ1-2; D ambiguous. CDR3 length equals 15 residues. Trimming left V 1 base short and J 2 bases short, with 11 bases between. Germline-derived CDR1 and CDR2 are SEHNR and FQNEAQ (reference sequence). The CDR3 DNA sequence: TGTGCCAGCAGCTTAGGCCCAGCGTGGAACTATGGCTACACCTTC. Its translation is CASSLGPAWNYGYTF.

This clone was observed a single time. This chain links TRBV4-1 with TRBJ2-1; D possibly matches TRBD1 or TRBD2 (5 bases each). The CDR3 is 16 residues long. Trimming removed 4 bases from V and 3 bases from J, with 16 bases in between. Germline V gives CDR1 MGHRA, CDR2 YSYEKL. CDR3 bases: TGCGCCAGCAGCCTCCCCCCGGGGACCGGCTACAATGAGCAGTTCTTC. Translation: CASSLPPGTGYNEQFF.

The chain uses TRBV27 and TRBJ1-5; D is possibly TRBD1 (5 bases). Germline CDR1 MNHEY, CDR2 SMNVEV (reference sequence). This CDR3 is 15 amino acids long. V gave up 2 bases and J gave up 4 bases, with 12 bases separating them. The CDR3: CASSLNGAWNQPQHF. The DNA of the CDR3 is TGTGCCAGCAGTTTAAACGGGGCTTGGAATCAGCCCCAGCATTTT.

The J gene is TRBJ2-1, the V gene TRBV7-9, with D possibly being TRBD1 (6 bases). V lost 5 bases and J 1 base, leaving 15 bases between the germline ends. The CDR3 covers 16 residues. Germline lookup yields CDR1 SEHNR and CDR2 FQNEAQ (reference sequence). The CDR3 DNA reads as TGTGCCAGCAGCCAGGCACAGGGAACTTCCTACAATGAGCAGTTCTTC. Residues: CASSQAQGTSYNEQFF.

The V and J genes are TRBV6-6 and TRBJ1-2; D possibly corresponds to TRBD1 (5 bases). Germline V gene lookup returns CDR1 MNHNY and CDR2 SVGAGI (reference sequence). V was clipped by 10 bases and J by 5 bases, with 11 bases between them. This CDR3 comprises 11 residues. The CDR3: CATGEGYGYTF. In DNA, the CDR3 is TGTGCCACCGGGGAGGGGTATGGCTACACCTTC.